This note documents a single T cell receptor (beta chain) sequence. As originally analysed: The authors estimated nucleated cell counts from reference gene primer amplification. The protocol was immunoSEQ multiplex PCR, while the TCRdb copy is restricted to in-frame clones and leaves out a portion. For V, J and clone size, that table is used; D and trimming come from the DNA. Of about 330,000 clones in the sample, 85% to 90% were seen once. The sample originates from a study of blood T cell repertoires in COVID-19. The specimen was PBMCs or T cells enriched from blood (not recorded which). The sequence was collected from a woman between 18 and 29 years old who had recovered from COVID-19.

CDR3 protein: CASSGGQGGSQETQYF. The CDR3 region has the DNA TGTGCCAGCAGCGGGGGACAGGGCGGCTCTCAAGAGACCCAGTACTTC. The chain recombines TRBV9 with TRBJ2-5; 9 positions agree with TRBD1. Unmatched junction bases numbered 8, after V lost 3 bases and J lost 2 bases. Germline V gene data show CDR1 as SGDLS and CDR2 as YYNGEE. The length of the CDR3 is 16 residues.